Following are 11 T cell receptor beta chains from one sample sequenced in a study of cytomegalovirus exposure and HLA in healthy donors (dated by TCRdb to about 2017). Receptor amplification or capture employed the immunoSEQ multiplex PCR assay. TCRdb stores this immuneACCESS table with in-frame sequences only. Part of the clones is absent; in the studies checked, under half of the shortfall reflects unresolved V genes, and no reason is known for the rest. The sample table holds 170,000 or so clones, of which about 80% were seen once. Of the sample, approximately 3% is held by the ten largest clones. Sequencing was carried out using PBMCs. The receptors were sampled from a woman aged 18-29 years in good health and CMV-seropositive.

This sequence joins TRBV7-3 and TRBJ2-5; D might be TRBD1 (5 bases). From germline, CDR1 is SGHTA and CDR2 FQGTGA. With 2 bases removed from V and 3 bases from J, the gap between germline ends came to 13 bases. This CDR3 is 15 amino acids long. DNA for the CDR3: TGTGCCAGCAGCTTAGGTCGACAGTTCAAAGAGACCCAGTACTTC. This codes for CASSLGRQFKETQYF.

The chain combines TRBV9 with TRBJ2-5; 9 nucleotides align to TRBD2. The CDR3 length is 17 residues. V trimming: 0 bases; J trimming: 2 bases; junction bases outside the gene matches: 8. Germline CDR1 SGDLS, CDR2 YYNGEE. The CDR3 spells CASSVGLAGTHQETQYF. The DNA for the CDR3 is TGTGCCAGCAGCGTAGGTCTAGCGGGAACTCATCAAGAGACCCAGTACTTC.

V and J are TRBV11-2 and TRBJ2-1, with a tentative D call TRBD1 (5 bases). Trimming took 5 bases from V and 2 from J, leaving 16 bases between them. There are 16 residues in the CDR3. CDR1 is SGHAT and CDR2 is FQNNGV in the germline V gene. CDR3 region: CASSLTGHFPYNEQFF. Written as DNA, the CDR3 is TGTGCCAGCAGCCTCACTGGACACTTCCCCTACAATGAGCAGTTCTTC.

This sequence joins TRBV7-6 and TRBJ1-3, with a weak D call TRBD1 (5 bases). CDR3 length equals 16 residues. Germline-derived CDR1 and CDR2 are SGHVS and FNYEAQ. Trimming removed 3 bases at V and 3 bases at J, with 15 bases between. The chain's CDR3 is CASSFYRKAFGNTIYF. The CDR3 DNA follows: TGTGCCAGCAGCTTTTACAGGAAGGCGTTTGGAAACACCATATATTTT.

About this clone: Other DNA sequences in this sample translate to the same CDR3. This chain joins TRBV11-2 and TRBJ1-1; D ambiguous. This CDR3 has 13 residues. V was clipped by 5 bases and J by 1 base, with 8 bases between them. Germline CDR1 and CDR2: SGHAT and FQNNGV. The CDR3 protein is CASSPRGNTEAFF. As DNA, the CDR3 is TGTGCCAGCAGCCCTCGAGGGAACACTGAAGCTTTCTTT.

The chain is built from TRBV10-1 and TRBJ1-6; D not resolved. There are 13 residues in the CDR3. The V end was cut by 2 bases, the J end by 10 bases, with 9 bases between. The germline V gene encodes CDR1 WNHNN and CDR2 SYGVQD (reference sequence). The CDR3 reads CASSEDKRSPLHF. The CDR3 DNA follows: TGCGCCAGCAGTGAGGACAAGCGGTCACCCCTCCACTTT.

J is TRBJ1-1 and V is TRBV11-2; no clear D. This CDR3 has 14 residues. V shed 5 bases and J shed 8 bases, with 18 bases lying between them. In germline, CDR1 is SGHAT, CDR2 FQNNGV. As DNA, the CDR3 is TGTGCCAGCAGCCCCATTAGCCGGTCACCCGAAGCTTTCTTT. It encodes CASSPISRSPEAFF.

The chain couples TRBV9 to TRBJ2-1, with D hard to call. Germline CDR1 SGDLS, CDR2 YYNGEE. V was clipped by 3 bases and J by 12 bases, with 7 bases between them. The CDR3 totals 10 residues. The CDR3 loop reads CASSGRVQFF. The CDR3, as DNA: TGTGCCAGCAGCGGCCGCGTGCAGTTCTTC.

The chain has TRBV10-3 and TRBJ1-1; a possible D gene is TRBD1 (5 bases). Germline V gene sequence: CDR1 ENHRY, CDR2 SYGVKD. The CDR3 has 13 amino acids. The germline V and J ends were trimmed by 3 bases and 5 bases, with 10 bases remaining between them. CDR3 in amino acids: CAISDRGRTEAFF. The CDR3 nucleotides read TGTGCCATCAGTGATAGGGGTAGGACTGAAGCTTTCTTT.

V and J are TRBV7-6 and TRBJ2-7; D is perhaps TRBD1 (7 bases). Trimming removed 4 bases from V and 3 bases from J, with 16 bases in between. Germline V lookup: CDR1 SGHVS, CDR2 FNYEAQ. The CDR3 spans 15 residues. CDR3 bases: TGTGCCAGCAGCTCCCAGGGGGGCAAGAACTACGAGCAGTACTTC. Translating it yields CASSSQGGKNYEQYF.

This clone was seen only a few times. The chain links TRBV7-6 to TRBJ2-7; tentative D call: TRBD1 (6 bases). Trimming cost V 2 bases and J 4 bases, with 9 bases left between them. This CDR3 is 13 amino acids long. Germline CDR1 and CDR2: SGHVS and FNYEAQ. The CDR3 reads CASSLYRDYEQYF. In nucleotides, the CDR3 is TGTGCCAGCAGCTTATACAGGGATTACGAGCAGTACTTC.